This T cell receptor (beta chain) was obtained from a study of cytomegalovirus exposure and HLA in healthy donors. The study ran its PCR with 60 Vbeta and 13 Jbeta primers. The data were produced by immunoSEQ multiplex PCR, yet TCRdb's version contains in-frame clones alone and is incomplete. Here the sample spans some 120,000 clones, just under 75% being singletons. The CDR3 consists of 20 residues. Regarding the study as a whole: Most TCR sequences were uncommon, yet certain public TCRs appeared in many donors. The study had only CMV serostatus as immune exposure information. Earlier results showed most TCR beta V segments being productive about 90% or about 30% of the time.

In regard to this clone: Its antigen is as yet unknown.

V and J are TRBV21-1 and TRBJ2-1; the table's D call of TRBD2 was not tested on the DNA. TRBV21-1 constitutes a pseudogene. The sequenced sample was PBMCs. The source of this sequence is a man in his forties or fifties in good health and CMV-seropositive. The CDR3 region has the DNA TGTGCCAGCAGCCCCAGCGGCGCTAGCGGGAGGCCCCCCTCTGGGAATGAGCAGTTCTTC. Encoded protein: CASSPSGASGRPPSGNEQFF.